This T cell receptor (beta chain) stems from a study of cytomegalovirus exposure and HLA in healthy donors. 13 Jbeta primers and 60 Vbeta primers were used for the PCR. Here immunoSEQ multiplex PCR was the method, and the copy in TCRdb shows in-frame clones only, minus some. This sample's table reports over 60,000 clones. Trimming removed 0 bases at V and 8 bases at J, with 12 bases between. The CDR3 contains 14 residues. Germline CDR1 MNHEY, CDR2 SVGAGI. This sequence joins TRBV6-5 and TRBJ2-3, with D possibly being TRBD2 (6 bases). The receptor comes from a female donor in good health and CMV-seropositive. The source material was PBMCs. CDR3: CASSYSPLGGTQYF. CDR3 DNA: TGTGCCAGCAGTTACTCCCCTCTCGGGGGTACGCAGTATTTT.